Detailed here is one TCR beta chain. Its antigen remains unidentified. No base-level quality is on record; no much larger clone is a single base apart. The library was made by the immunoSEQ multiplex PCR assay. A mixture of 60 forward primers for TCR Vbeta segments and 13 reverse primers for TCR Jbeta segments was used in the multiplex PCR. Amplification of the CDR3 region of rearranged TCR beta genes was performed with a multiplex PCR assay on genomic DNA. Amplified TCR beta libraries were sequenced as 87-base-pair reads on the Illumina HiSeq System. The study's own analysis went as follows. A later analysis tallied approximately 87 million unique TCR beta chains across the 610 or so repertoires, and approximately 11 million of those chains were shared by two or more donors. To remove PCR and sequencing errors, raw reads were error-corrected and collapsed into unique sequences using a nearest-neighbor algorithm that merged closely related sequences. To assign V, D and J gene segments, CDR3 sequences were aligned to IMGT reference sequences. Each retained sequence needed at least a six-nucleotide match to both a V gene segment and a J gene segment. Rearrangements were called productive when the CDR3 lacked stop codons and stayed in frame with V and J; all others were non-productive. Following IMGT convention, CDR3 was defined as the stretch from the second conserved V-encoded cysteine to the conserved J-encoded phenylalanine. The earlier analysis of approximately 590 of the donors excluded any sequence lacking an unambiguous match to a single V gene segment. An earlier analysis of about 600 of the donors called V segments functional above 56.7% productive rearrangements and segregating when the between-donor standard deviation exceeded 5%. To diagnose cytomegalovirus status from the catalog of TCR beta chain sequences, a statistical classification framework was built. V and J gene assignment, in a later analysis, came from comparing TCR nucleotide sequences with IMGT/GENE-DB human TR gene sequences. The TCRdist pipeline was used in a later analysis to assign CDR3 sequences and most-parsimonious VDJ recombination scenarios. In a later analysis, every TCR beta chain was defined by the combination of its CDR3 amino acid sequence and its V-gene family, and reads without a unique V-gene family were dropped. To address suspected cross-contamination and a sequencing artifact, a later analysis removed 592 highly shared, low-generation-probability nucleotide sequences. A later analysis calculated a clonal expansion index for each public chain from normalized within-repertoire ranks of inferred template counts. In a later analysis, generation probabilities were computed using a VDJ recombination model fitted to out-of-frame rearrangements, and the results were checked against IGoR. In a later analysis, TCR-TCR, TCR-HLA and TCR-CMV co-occurrence was scored with hypergeometric tests, and a repertoire-size bias correction was applied to TCR pairs. False discovery rates were estimated in a later analysis by permuting HLA or CMV assignments 20 times. In a later analysis, co-occurring TCRs were grouped with DBSCAN, and TCRdist sequence similarity was added when clustering was performed within HLA-allele-positive subsets. Co-occurrence clustering excluded repertoires with fewer than 30,000 or more than 120,000 public chains, plus five with anomalous nucleotide sharing. This is the immuneACCESS table as TCRdb keeps it, with only in-frame sequences that have V and J called. A part of the clones is gone; compared with another copy, unresolved V genes explain less than half, and the rest is unexplained. V and J calls and clone size follow that table, whereas D and trimming were derived from the DNA. This sample lists some 130,000 clones; around 63% were detected once. Roughly 1.7% of the sample is in the top ten clones.

These data belong to a study of cytomegalovirus exposure and HLA in healthy donors (dated by TCRdb to the late 2010s). About the study as a whole: An earlier analysis of some 620 of the donors reported under 300 Gb of sequence data and 117 million unique TCR beta sequences obtained from around 180 million T cells. Roughly 300 gigabases of sequencing data and roughly 90 million unique TCR sequences were included in an early release covering 500 to 750 HLA-typed donors. Of the approximately 370 genotyped donors, less than 90% were placed in the genetic ancestry cluster associated with self-reported Caucasian donors. The study aimed to test whether cataloging public T cell receptors could reveal signatures of past pathogen exposure. Using immunosequencing, the study profiled T cell repertoires from 640 or so subjects and related those repertoires to cytomegalovirus serostatus. In addition to the first cohort of about 650 subjects, a separate validation cohort of 120 different subjects was used. High-throughput TCR immunosequencing, statistical association of individual TCRs with disease status, and machine learning were combined to predict cytomegalovirus infection status. In a later analysis, previously published TCR beta repertoires from 600 to 850 donors were re-analyzed and high-resolution HLA genotyping was added so that TCR occurrence patterns could be studied. Rather than drawing on any new phenotypic data, the later analysis identified candidate immune exposures from TCR beta sequences and the way those sequences occurred across donors. To decide whether each TCR beta V gene segment behaved as functional or pseudogenic, an earlier analysis of over 500 of the donors relied on high-throughput TCR beta sequencing. Alongside the repertoire data, information on donor age, sex, ethnicity and CMV serostatus was compiled. A later genetic analysis used genome-wide SNP genotypes for about 60% of the 666 donors, treating that subset as a discovery cohort. Every discovery cohort repertoire had been produced on one sequencing platform. Class I and class II HLA loci were covered by the typing at four-digit resolution. Typing coverage differed by locus: A, B, C, DRB1 and DQB1 were typed in roughly 629-640 donors, DQA1 in around 500, DPA1 in 606, and DPB1 in 400 to 480. Roughly 5 DR-DQ haplotypes were treated as single units for association and clustering because of strong linkage in the cohort. On average, 235,054 unique TCR beta nucleotide sequences were sequenced per donor among some 430 genotyped donors of the cohort, with roughly 18% of those sequences being non-productive. What the study reported, not specific to this receptor: For the cohort, immune exposure information was limited to CMV serostatus. Roughly uniform sequencing depth across donors was assumed in presence/absence analyses, although this assumption may not hold. Because HLA typing was missing for some donors at each locus, association tests included only the typed subset. A later analysis reported that several top co-occurrence clusters appeared linked to parvovirus B19, influenza, CMV and Epstein-Barr virus. A further reported finding was that TCR beta sequences accurately predicted the HLA-A and HLA-B alleles for most subjects in the first cohort. Most TCR sequences were seen in very few donors, while some public TCRs were found in many individuals. An association between a missense DCLRE1C variant and V-gene and J-gene trimming of TCR beta chains was found in a later genetic analysis and replicated in an independent cohort. In a later analysis, 15,000 to 20,000 TCR beta sequences were associated with specific HLA alleles at a false discovery rate of 0.05. A later analysis found that HLA-associated TCR beta chains were more clonally expanded and had lower generation probabilities than equally common non-associated chains. The classifier was reported to diagnose cytomegalovirus status with high specificity and sensitivity in both the original and validation cohorts. An earlier analysis of approximately 600 of the donors showed that most TCR beta V segments appeared in productive rearrangements either about 87% or about 30% of the time, which broadly matched IMGT annotations. A cluster of highly shared sequence variants was judged likely to represent a technical artifact of the sequencing pipeline. Because counts were too low, roughly 16 rarely observed V segments, including chromosome 9 orphons, were excluded from the earlier analysis of several hundred of the donors. In this cohort, only TCR beta chains were sequenced, and detectable features were limited by the absence of alpha or paired-chain data. Most CMV-associated TCR beta chains appeared to be HLA-restricted in a later analysis, and the HLA associations seemed to be driven largely by CMV exposure. It was suggested by the authors that the approach could potentially be generalized to other disease states and immunological phenotypes. In vitro tests confirmed that a few of the cytomegalovirus-associated TCR beta chains recognize cytomegalovirus antigens. A later genetic analysis reported fewer N-insertions in productive TCRs among donors in an Asian-associated ancestry cluster than the roughly 620-donor mean. Linkage disequilibrium might explain the correlated functional status among segregating V segments, but an unknown experimental factor could not be excluded. In a later analysis, TCR association rates were found to vary across HLA loci, with the most associated TCRs seen for DRB1 alleles and the fewest for HLA-C alleles. Strong co-occurrence of HLA alleles, especially DR and DQ, made assigning TCR associations to individual alleles difficult. Some IMGT-functional V segments, including TRBV6-2 and TRBV6-3, could not be distinguished by the 87-base-pair reads and were therefore excluded. The study listed over 150 TCR beta chains as associated with cytomegalovirus.

In total, roughly 710 healthy bone marrow donors made up the cohort. All cohort members were sampled while nominally healthy, although unrecorded immune exposures were likely present. CMV serostatus was positive for more than 250 and negative for about half of the roughly 700 cohort members, and was not recorded for this donor. Each donor provided a peripheral blood sample, and peripheral blood mononuclear cells were used for TCR beta sequencing. The Qiagen DNeasy Blood Extraction Kit was used to extract genomic DNA from the blood cell samples. The V end loses 3 bases and the J end loses 4 bases, and a stretch of 9 bases separates them. The germline V gene encodes CDR1 LNHNV and CDR2 YYDKDF (reference sequence). The CDR3, cysteine through phenylalanine, is 13 amino acids long. The entry retains the CDR3 DNA only, 39 bases that are in frame from base 1.

The chain is made from TRBV15 and TRBJ2-5; the D gene is unclear. The clonotype was recovered from a human donor in good health. Source material: PBMCs. The DNA is as follows: TGTGCCACCAGCAGTTACCGCGGAGAGACCCAGTACTTC. This gives the protein CATSSYRGETQYF.